A selection of T cell receptor beta chains follows, all from one sample in a study of blood T cells in healthy people across ages. TCRdb redid the calling of the 5' RACE reads with MiXCR, one entry per CDR3 protein. The sample lists some 1.5 million distinct CDR3 sequences, 28% occurring once. Material for sequencing was blood. The origin of the receptors is a woman aged 30 to 39 in good health. CDR3s include the opening cysteine and the closing phenylalanine or tryptophan. The order of the fields is clone size, D gene, J gene, V gene, CDR3 DNA, CDR3 protein. The D gene is left open where the match is weak. Expanded clones are given a class, and other clones once, few, many or no size at all.

clone_size: NA; d_call: NA; j_call: TRBJ2-1; v_call: TRBV14; cdr3_nt: TGTGCCAACAGCCCTGGACTAGAGCAGTTCTTC; cdr3_aa: CANSPGLEQFF
clone_size: few; d_call: TRBD1; j_call: TRBJ1-4; v_call: TRBV20-1; cdr3_nt: TGCAGTGCTAGAGGACAGGGGGCTGGTCTTGAAAAACTGTTTTTT; cdr3_aa: CSARGQGAGLEKLFF
clone_size: many; d_call: NA; j_call: TRBJ2-7; v_call: TRBV12-3/TRBV12-4; cdr3_nt: TGTGCCAGCAGTGTGCGAGGGCCATCCTACGAGCAGTACTTC; cdr3_aa: CASSVRGPSYEQYF
clone_size: few; d_call: TRBD2; j_call: TRBJ2-5; v_call: TRBV7-3; cdr3_nt: TGTGCCAGCAGCTTAGGAGGGCAGAGGGGAGGGATTGAGACCCAGTACTTC; cdr3_aa: CASSLGGQRGGIETQYF
clone_size: NA; d_call: NA; j_call: TRBJ2-4; v_call: TRBV20-1; cdr3_nt: TGCAGTGCTAGAGACGCGGTAGGGAACATTCAGTACTTC; cdr3_aa: CSARDAVGNIQYF
clone_size: NA; d_call: TRBD2; j_call: TRBJ2-5; v_call: TRBV12-3/TRBV12-4; cdr3_nt: TGTGCCAGCACCTCGGGGACTAACTACCAAGAGACCCAGTACTTC; cdr3_aa: CASTSGTNYQETQYF
clone_size: many; d_call: TRBD1; j_call: TRBJ2-7; v_call: TRBV12-3/TRBV12-4; cdr3_nt: TGTGCCAGTACCTCCGGGACAGGGGCCTACGAGCAGTACTTC; cdr3_aa: CASTSGTGAYEQYF
clone_size: NA; d_call: NA; j_call: TRBJ2-1; v_call: TRBV19; cdr3_nt: TGTGCCAGTAGTATGGGGACAAACAATGAGCAGTTCTTC; cdr3_aa: CASSMGTNNEQFF
clone_size: NA; d_call: NA; j_call: TRBJ2-7; v_call: TRBV30; cdr3_nt: TGTGCCTGGATTAGTTGGACGTCGCACCAGCAGTACTTC; cdr3_aa: CAWISWTSHQQYF
clone_size: NA; d_call: NA; j_call: TRBJ2-1; v_call: TRBV6-2/TRBV6-3; cdr3_nt: TGTGCCAGCAGTTACACCTATCCCGGGCGATACAATGAGCAGTTCTTC; cdr3_aa: CASSYTYPGRYNEQFF
clone_size: many; d_call: TRBD2; j_call: TRBJ2-1; v_call: TRBV5-1; cdr3_nt: TGCGCCAGCAGCGCCGGACTAGCGGACCTCATTCGCAACAGGAAGCAGTTCTTC; cdr3_aa: CASSAGLADLIRNRKQFF
clone_size: NA; d_call: NA; j_call: TRBJ2-5; v_call: TRBV18; cdr3_nt: TGTGCCAGCTCACCAAACCCGGGACTGGACCCGGAGACCCAGTACTTC; cdr3_aa: CASSPNPGLDPETQYF
clone_size: few; d_call: TRBD1; j_call: TRBJ2-7; v_call: TRBV15; cdr3_nt: TGTGCCACCAGCAGAGATGACAGGGGTCCTTACGAGCAGTACTTC; cdr3_aa: CATSRDDRGPYEQYF
clone_size: many; d_call: TRBD1; j_call: TRBJ2-5; v_call: TRBV3-1; cdr3_nt: TGTGCCAGCAGCGGACAGGGAGTACCGGAGACCCAGTACTTC; cdr3_aa: CASSGQGVPETQYF
clone_size: few; d_call: NA; j_call: TRBJ1-2; v_call: TRBV3-1; cdr3_nt: TGTGCCAGCAGCCAAGGTGCCCTTTTGCAAGGCTACACCTTC; cdr3_aa: CASSQGALLQGYTF
clone_size: NA; d_call: TRBD2; j_call: TRBJ2-3; v_call: TRBV20-1; cdr3_nt: TGCAGTGCTACACTTCGACGAGCGGGAGGGGCAGATACGCAGTATTTT; cdr3_aa: CSATLRRAGGADTQYF
clone_size: NA; d_call: NA; j_call: TRBJ1-5; v_call: TRBV12-3/TRBV12-4; cdr3_nt: TGTGCCAGCAGTGAAAGACAGAACCAGCCCCAGCATTTT; cdr3_aa: CASSERQNQPQHF
clone_size: few; d_call: NA; j_call: TRBJ1-2; v_call: TRBV10-3; cdr3_nt: TGTGCCATCAGTTACCCGGGACGGGGTTTCTATGGCTACACCTTC; cdr3_aa: CAISYPGRGFYGYTF
clone_size: NA; d_call: NA; j_call: TRBJ2-3; v_call: TRBV20-1; cdr3_nt: TGCAGTGCTAGAGCTAGCGTACCGCAGTATTTT; cdr3_aa: CSARASVPQYF
clone_size: NA; d_call: TRBD2; j_call: TRBJ2-3; v_call: TRBV4-3; cdr3_nt: TGCGCCAGCAGCGAGCTAGCGGGAGGGCCCCTTTTTCCAGATACGCAGTATTTT; cdr3_aa: CASSELAGGPLFPDTQYF
clone_size: NA; d_call: NA; j_call: TRBJ2-7; v_call: TRBV29-1; cdr3_nt: TGCAGCGTTGTGAGTGGGAGCTACGAGCAGTACTTC; cdr3_aa: CSVVSGSYEQYF
clone_size: few; d_call: NA; j_call: TRBJ1-1; v_call: TRBV5-1; cdr3_nt: TGCGCCAGCAGCACCGGGGGCCCCACTGAAGCTTTCTTT; cdr3_aa: CASSTGGPTEAFF
clone_size: NA; d_call: TRBD1; j_call: TRBJ2-7; v_call: TRBV28; cdr3_nt: TGTGCCAGCAGTCCGCTCCAGGGGGCTATATACGAGCAGTACTTC; cdr3_aa: CASSPLQGAIYEQYF
clone_size: NA; d_call: TRBD1; j_call: TRBJ2-1; v_call: TRBV2; cdr3_nt: TGTGCCAACTCGAGAGGACAGGGGTGGAATGAGCAGTTCTTC; cdr3_aa: CANSRGQGWNEQFF
clone_size: NA; d_call: NA; j_call: TRBJ1-1; v_call: TRBV12-3/TRBV12-4; cdr3_nt: TGTGCCAGCAGTTTAGAAGGCATGGCGAACACTGAAGCTTTCTTT; cdr3_aa: CASSLEGMANTEAFF
clone_size: many; d_call: NA; j_call: TRBJ2-5; v_call: TRBV10-3; cdr3_nt: TGTGCCATCCCCCCCCGGACCCAGTACTTC; cdr3_aa: CAIPPRTQYF
clone_size: many; d_call: NA; j_call: TRBJ2-1; v_call: TRBV6-5; cdr3_nt: TGTGCCAGCACCTTTCTGGGCGGGCTCGATGAGCAGTTCTTC; cdr3_aa: CASTFLGGLDEQFF
clone_size: NA; d_call: TRBD2; j_call: TRBJ2-5; v_call: TRBV11-2; cdr3_nt: TGTGCCAGCAGCAGCCTCTTAGTGGGGGGGCAAGAGACCCAGTACTTC; cdr3_aa: CASSSLLVGGQETQYF
clone_size: NA; d_call: NA; j_call: TRBJ1-1; v_call: TRBV5-1; cdr3_nt: TGCGCCAGCAGCTCAAACCGAGGGACCGCGAACACTGAAGCTTTCTTT; cdr3_aa: CASSSNRGTANTEAFF
clone_size: few; d_call: NA; j_call: TRBJ2-7; v_call: TRBV25-1; cdr3_nt: TGTGCCAGCATTACTCCCTACGAGCAGTACTTC; cdr3_aa: CASITPYEQYF
clone_size: many; d_call: NA; j_call: TRBJ2-1; v_call: TRBV2; cdr3_nt: TGTGCCAATCGCCCCCTCGGGGTAGATGAGCAGTTCTTC; cdr3_aa: CANRPLGVDEQFF
clone_size: NA; d_call: NA; j_call: TRBJ1-5; v_call: TRBV10-3; cdr3_nt: TGTGCCATCAGTGATTCCCCCAATCAGCCCCAGCATTTT; cdr3_aa: CAISDSPNQPQHF
clone_size: many; d_call: NA; j_call: TRBJ2-3; v_call: TRBV7-2; cdr3_nt: TGTGCCAGCAGTTCCTACGGGGGTATCACAGATACGCAGTATTTT; cdr3_aa: CASSSYGGITDTQYF
clone_size: many; d_call: NA; j_call: TRBJ2-3; v_call: TRBV10-2; cdr3_nt: TGCGCCAGCAGGATGAACAAGTACGACACAGATACGCAGTATTTT; cdr3_aa: CASRMNKYDTDTQYF
clone_size: few; d_call: NA; j_call: TRBJ2-1; v_call: TRBV2; cdr3_nt: TGTGCCAGCAGTGAATCCAGGGCCCATGAGCAGTTCTTC; cdr3_aa: CASSESRAHEQFF
clone_size: few; d_call: NA; j_call: TRBJ2-2; v_call: TRBV12-3/TRBV12-4; cdr3_nt: TGTGCCAGCAGGCCTACAGGGCCCGGGGAGCTGTTTTTT; cdr3_aa: CASRPTGPGELFF
clone_size: NA; d_call: NA; j_call: TRBJ2-7; v_call: TRBV20-1; cdr3_nt: TGCAGTGCTAGACGGACAGAGGGTGAGCAGTACTTC; cdr3_aa: CSARRTEGEQYF
clone_size: NA; d_call: NA; j_call: TRBJ2-5; v_call: TRBV5-4; cdr3_nt: TGTGCCAGCAGCTTGAAGGGAACCTCGGAGACCCAGTACTTC; cdr3_aa: CASSLKGTSETQYF
clone_size: NA; d_call: TRBD1; j_call: TRBJ1-2; v_call: TRBV7-2; cdr3_nt: TGTGCCAGCAGCTTAGCGATGGGACAGGGGATAAGCGACTGCACCTTC; cdr3_aa: CASSLAMGQGISDCTF
clone_size: NA; d_call: NA; j_call: TRBJ1-1; v_call: TRBV29-1; cdr3_nt: TGCAGCGTTGGTACAGGGCGCACTGAAGCTTTCTTT; cdr3_aa: CSVGTGRTEAFF
clone_size: NA; d_call: NA; j_call: TRBJ1-2; v_call: TRBV6-6; cdr3_nt: TGTGCCAGCAGTTACGACGTCTCCTATGGCTACACCTTC; cdr3_aa: CASSYDVSYGYTF
clone_size: NA; d_call: NA; j_call: TRBJ2-1; v_call: TRBV9; cdr3_nt: TGTGCCAGCAGCGATCTTCTGTCCAATGAGCAGTTCTTC; cdr3_aa: CASSDLLSNEQFF
clone_size: NA; d_call: TRBD2; j_call: TRBJ2-7; v_call: TRBV6-6; cdr3_nt: TGTGTCAGCAGTGGGACTAGCGGGGGGCGGAATGAGCAGTACTTC; cdr3_aa: CVSSGTSGGRNEQYF
clone_size: once; d_call: TRBD1; j_call: TRBJ2-4; v_call: TRBV20-1; cdr3_nt: TGCAGCACTCAACAGGGGGTCATTCAGTACTTC; cdr3_aa: CSTQQGVIQYF
clone_size: NA; d_call: NA; j_call: TRBJ2-1; v_call: TRBV5-1; cdr3_nt: TGCGCCAGCAGCACGGATTTCGGCCTGAGATACAATGAGCAGTTCTTC; cdr3_aa: CASSTDFGLRYNEQFF
clone_size: many; d_call: NA; j_call: TRBJ2-1; v_call: TRBV6-6; cdr3_nt: TGTGCCAGCAGTTACTCTTCAGTGAATGAGCAGTTCTTC; cdr3_aa: CASSYSSVNEQFF
clone_size: NA; d_call: NA; j_call: TRBJ1-1; v_call: TRBV4-3; cdr3_nt: TGCGCCAGCAGCCAACGGTACGGGAACACTGAAGCTTTCTTT; cdr3_aa: CASSQRYGNTEAFF
clone_size: few; d_call: NA; j_call: TRBJ1-1; v_call: TRBV6-6; cdr3_nt: TGTGCCAGCAGTTACTCCTTCTCGCGGGACACTGAAGCTTTCTTT; cdr3_aa: CASSYSFSRDTEAFF
clone_size: NA; d_call: TRBD1; j_call: TRBJ1-3; v_call: TRBV6-6; cdr3_nt: TGTGCCAGCAGTAATACAGGGGCCCTGGGGAACACCATATATTTT; cdr3_aa: CASSNTGALGNTIYF
clone_size: few; d_call: NA; j_call: TRBJ2-1; v_call: TRBV5-4; cdr3_nt: TGTGCCAGCAGCCAAAGGACTACAACCTCCTACAATGAGCAGTTCTTC; cdr3_aa: CASSQRTTTSYNEQFF
clone_size: NA; d_call: TRBD2; j_call: TRBJ2-1; v_call: TRBV27; cdr3_nt: TGTGCCAGCAGTTTATCGGGACTAGCGGGGGGGAGGGATGAGCAGTTCTTC; cdr3_aa: CASSLSGLAGGRDEQFF
clone_size: many; d_call: TRBD2; j_call: TRBJ2-5; v_call: TRBV5-1; cdr3_nt: TGCGCCAGCAGCCTACTAGCGGGAGGGCCAGGAGAGACCCAGTACTTC; cdr3_aa: CASSLLAGGPGETQYF
clone_size: NA; d_call: NA; j_call: TRBJ2-3; v_call: TRBV5-1; cdr3_nt: TGCGCCAGCAGCTGGGTCGGGGGAACAGATACGCAGTATTTT; cdr3_aa: CASSWVGGTDTQYF
clone_size: NA; d_call: NA; j_call: TRBJ2-2; v_call: TRBV20-1; cdr3_nt: TGCAGTTCTAGGAAGGCAGGGAGTGCCGGGGAGCTGTTTTTT; cdr3_aa: CSSRKAGSAGELFF
clone_size: few; d_call: NA; j_call: TRBJ1-6; v_call: TRBV12-3/TRBV12-4; cdr3_nt: TGTGCCAGCGGCTTACAGAGCTCCTATAATTCACCCCTCCACTTT; cdr3_aa: CASGLQSSYNSPLHF
clone_size: few; d_call: TRBD2; j_call: TRBJ2-7; v_call: TRBV12-3/TRBV12-4; cdr3_nt: TGTGCCAGCCGGCGTGGCGGGAGCGTCGGCGAGCAGTACTTC; cdr3_aa: CASRRGGSVGEQYF
clone_size: NA; d_call: TRBD2; j_call: TRBJ2-5; v_call: TRBV14; cdr3_nt: TGTGCCAGCAGCCAAGGAGGTAGCGGGGGTATTGTGGAGACCCAGTACTTC; cdr3_aa: CASSQGGSGGIVETQYF
clone_size: few; d_call: NA; j_call: TRBJ2-7; v_call: TRBV11-2; cdr3_nt: TGTGCCAGCAGCTTAGATCAAGGGCTAGGAAGCTACGAGCAGTACTTC; cdr3_aa: CASSLDQGLGSYEQYF
clone_size: NA; d_call: TRBD2; j_call: TRBJ2-3; v_call: TRBV5-6; cdr3_nt: TGTGCCAGCAGTTCCCAGTCCCGGGACTATCTTTTAACGCAGTATTTT; cdr3_aa: CASSSQSRDYLLTQYF
clone_size: NA; d_call: NA; j_call: TRBJ2-4; v_call: TRBV11-2; cdr3_nt: TGTGCCAGCAGCCTCGGGGATCGAAACATTCAGTACTTC; cdr3_aa: CASSLGDRNIQYF